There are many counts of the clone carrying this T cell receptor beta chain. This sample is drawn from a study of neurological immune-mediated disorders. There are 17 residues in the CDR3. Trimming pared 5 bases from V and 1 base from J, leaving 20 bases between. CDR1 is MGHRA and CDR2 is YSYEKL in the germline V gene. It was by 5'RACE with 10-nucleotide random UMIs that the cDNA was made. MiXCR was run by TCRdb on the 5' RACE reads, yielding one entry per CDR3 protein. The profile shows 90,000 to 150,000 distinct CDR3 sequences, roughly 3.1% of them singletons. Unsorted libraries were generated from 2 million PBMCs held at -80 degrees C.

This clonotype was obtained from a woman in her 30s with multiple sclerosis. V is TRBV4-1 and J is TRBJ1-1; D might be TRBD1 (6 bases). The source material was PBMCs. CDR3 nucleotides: TGCGCCAGCAGCACGCTGACACAGGGAAGAGAGAACACTGAAGCTTTCTTT. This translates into CASSTLTQGRENTEAFF.